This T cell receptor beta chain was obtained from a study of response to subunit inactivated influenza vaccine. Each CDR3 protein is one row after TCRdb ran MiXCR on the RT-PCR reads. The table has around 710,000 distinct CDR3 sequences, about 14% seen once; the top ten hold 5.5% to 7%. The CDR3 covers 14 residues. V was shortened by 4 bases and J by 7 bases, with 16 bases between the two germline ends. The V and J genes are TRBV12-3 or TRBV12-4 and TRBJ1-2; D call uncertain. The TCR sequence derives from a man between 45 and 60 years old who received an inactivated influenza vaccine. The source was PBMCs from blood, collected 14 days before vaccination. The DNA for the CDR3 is TGTGCCAGCAGTTCCTCGCCGGTAGAAGGTGGCTACACCTTC. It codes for CASSSSPVEGGYTF.